This T cell receptor beta chain derives from a study of patients and donors after allogeneic stem cell transplantation. By proportion, this clonotype is large. The CDR3 spans 13 residues. CDR1 SEHNR and CDR2 FQNEAQ come from the germline V gene (reference sequence). V shed 5 bases and J shed 4 bases, with 11 bases lying between them. TCRdb re-called the RT-PCR reads through MiXCR, storing one row per CDR3 protein. The profile covers around 500 distinct CDR3 sequences, with 1% to 1.5% appearing a single time and approximately 40% taken by the ten largest. Sequences were obtained from blood, either unsorted or a sorted T cell fraction (not recorded which). V usage is TRBV7-9 and J usage is TRBJ1-1; maybe TRBD1 (5 bases). The source is a human donor who was either an allogeneic HSCT recipient or a stem cell or donor lymphocyte infusion donor (not recorded which). It is not recorded whose cells these are; they may come from a transplant donor. The CDR3 spells CASSPSGGTEAFF. The CDR3 DNA sequence: TGTGCCAGCAGCCCCTCTGGGGGCACTGAAGCTTTCTTT.